The TCR beta chain under discussion was sequenced for a study of blood T cell repertoires in COVID-19. Study background: Some COVID-19 samples were acute and others convalescent; all came from the United States, Italy and Spain. In each case, the material was cDNA or gDNA derived from T cells, B-cell-depleted T cells, or PBMCs.

Original processing notes: For nucleated cells, counts were estimated from reference gene primer amplification. The assay was immunoSEQ multiplex PCR, and TCRdb's table has in-frame clones only and misses some. The V and J calls and the clone size are those of that table, but D and trimming were determined from the DNA. The sample contains around 99,000 clones, roughly 90% of which appear only once. Trimming shortened V by 3 bases and J by 0 bases, and 27 bases separated the two germline ends. The length of the CDR3 is 21 residues. CDR1 LNHDA and CDR2 SQIVND come from the germline V gene (reference sequence).

J is TRBJ1-5 and V is TRBV19, with D possibly being TRBD1 (5 bases). The sample taken for sequencing was peripheral blood. This TCR derives from a man aged 40-50 years with active or convalescent COVID-19. CDR3 loop: CASSISPSLSLGQLSNQPQHF. The CDR3 coding sequence is TGTGCCAGTAGTATTTCCCCCTCCCTCTCTCTCGGACAACTTAGCAATCAGCCCCAGCATTTT.